Listed here are 6 T cell receptor beta chains from one sample, sequenced in a study of OX40 agonist ivuxolimab in advanced cancers. The library was obtained by the immunoSEQ multiplex PCR assay. Sourced from immuneACCESS, this table was stored by TCRdb with only in-frame sequences that have V and J called. A share of the clones is absent; for the studies checked, an unresolved V gene accounts for under half, and the remainder has no known explanation. This sample lists 95,000 to 100,000 clones; 93% were detected once. The ten largest clonotypes hold about 0.3% of the sample. Sample: CD4+ or CD8+ T cells sorted from blood, taken in a trial of the OX40 agonist ivuxolimab. The receptors derive from an adult with an advanced solid tumor such as melanoma, head and neck, liver or kidney cancer.

About this clone itself: Other nucleotide sequences from this sample produce the same CDR3. The V call is TRBV20-1, the J call TRBJ1-1; a possible D gene is TRBD1 (5 bases). Germline lookup yields CDR1 DFQATT and CDR2 SNEGSKA (reference sequence). The CDR3 has 11 residues. V lost 6 bases, J lost 1 base, and 6 bases lay in between. CDR3 sequence (DNA): TGCAGTGCAAGGGGGAACACTGAAGCTTTCTTT. It translates to CSARGNTEAFF.

This chain links TRBV30 with TRBJ1-5; D is uncertain. Trimming took off 0 bases at V and 0 bases at J, with 9 bases between the two ends. This CDR3 has 15 residues. CDR1 and CDR2 (germline): GTSNPN, SVGIG (reference sequence). The CDR3 region is CAWSVPSLSNQPQHF. The CDR3 bases are TGTGCCTGGAGTGTACCAAGTCTTAGCAATCAGCCCCAGCATTTT.

The CDR3 DNA reads as TGTGCCAGCAGTTCCCGGGGGGGAGGATCGGATACGCAGTATTTT. It translates to CASSSRGGGSDTQYF. J is TRBJ2-3 and V is TRBV6-5, with 8 bases that match TRBD2. The CDR3 totals 15 residues. V dropped 4 bases and J dropped 6; count of bases not matched to a gene: 9. Germline CDR1 is MNHEY and CDR2 is SVGAGI.

CDR3 sequence (DNA): TGTGCCAGCTCACTGCAACAAGAGACCCAGTACTTC. This codes for CASSLQQETQYF. This chain connects TRBV18 to TRBJ2-5, with D unresolved. The germline V gene has CDR1 KGHSH and CDR2 LQKENI. CDR3 length: 12 amino acids. The V end lost 4 bases, the J end lost 2 bases, and 5 bases lay between the germline ends.

Points on this clone: The junction and the germline gene differ at one end; a read error may be behind it. Other DNA sequences in the same sample also yield this CDR3. This chain joins TRBV5-1 and TRBJ1-1; the D gene is possibly TRBD1 (5 bases). The CDR3 runs to 16 residues. Germline CDR1 SGHRS, CDR2 YFSETQ. The CDR3 coding sequence is TGCGCCAGCAGTTTGGTAGAGGGGCCTCGTCCGGGTGAAGCTTTCTTT. Translating it yields CASSLVEGPRPGEAFF.

This clone has just one count. This rearrangement joins TRBV6-5 to TRBJ1-1; D possibly corresponds to TRBD1 (6 bases). The germline gives CDR1 MNHEY, CDR2 SVGAGI. This CDR3 is built from 14 residues. V lost 4 bases to trimming and J lost 1 base, with 10 bases between them. The CDR3 reads CASSLDSANTEAFF. As DNA, the CDR3 is TGTGCCAGCAGTTTGGACAGCGCGAACACTGAAGCTTTCTTT.